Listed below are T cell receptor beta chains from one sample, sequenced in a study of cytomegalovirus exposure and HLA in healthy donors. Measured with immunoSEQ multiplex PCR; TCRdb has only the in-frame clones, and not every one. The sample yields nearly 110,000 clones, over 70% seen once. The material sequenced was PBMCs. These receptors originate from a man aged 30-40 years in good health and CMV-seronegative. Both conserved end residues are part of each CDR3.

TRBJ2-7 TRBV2 CASTTLDSSYEQYF
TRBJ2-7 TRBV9 CASSAGTFSYEQYF
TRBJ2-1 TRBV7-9 CASGFLAGVQHEQFF
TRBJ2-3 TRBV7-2 CASSLAGWVAPSTDTQYF
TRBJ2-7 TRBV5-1 CASSPGTAGVDEQYF
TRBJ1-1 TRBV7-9 CASSLARTGNMNTEAFF
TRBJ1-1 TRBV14 CASSGQAFGNTEAFF
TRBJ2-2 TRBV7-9 CASSYSGRAGTGELFF
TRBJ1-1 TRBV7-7 CASSLDRNTEAFF
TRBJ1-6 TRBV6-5 CASSPQGRYNSPLHF
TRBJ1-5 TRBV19 CASSIWTVNQPQHF
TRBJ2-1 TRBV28 CASSLSTGSSYNEQFF
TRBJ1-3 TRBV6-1 CASSEVVGAGNTIYF
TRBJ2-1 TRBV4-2 CASSQGAGGPDEQFF
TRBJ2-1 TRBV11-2 CASRVQGAGPRNNEQFF
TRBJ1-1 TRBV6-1 CASSEPGTGTFF
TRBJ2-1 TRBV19 CASSWDRTNEQFF
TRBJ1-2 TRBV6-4 CASSPRAGGNGYTF
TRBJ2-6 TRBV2 CASSERSGANVLTF
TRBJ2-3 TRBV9 CASTWSSEADTQYF
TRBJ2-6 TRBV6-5 CASSVESRANVLTF
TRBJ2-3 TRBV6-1 CASSHAGGSQGTQYF
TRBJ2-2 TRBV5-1 CASSFTGIYGELFF
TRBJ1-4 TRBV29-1 CSVLTGTGGEKLFF
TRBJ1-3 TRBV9 CASSITGGENTIYF
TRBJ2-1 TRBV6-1 CASPFGGSSYNEQFF
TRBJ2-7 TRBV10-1 CASSESQGGGSYEQYF
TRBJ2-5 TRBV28 CASSSGDRQETQYF
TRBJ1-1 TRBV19 CASTRQKNTEAFF
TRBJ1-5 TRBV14 CASSHRTGKEGQPQHF